The 31 T cell receptor beta chains below all came from one sample that was sequenced in a study of shared clonotypes between healthy human individuals. Clones were sequenced by immunoSEQ multiplex PCR, and TCRdb holds only the in-frame ones, with some missing. This sample has 2 million to 3 million clones; roughly 93% occur once, and the top ten carry 0.35% to 0.45%. What was sequenced was naive CD4+ T cells from PBMCs. Stated subset: CD45RA+ positively selected. These receptors all stem from a young man in good health. Some clones in this sample may be carry-over from other donors' samples.

The chain employs TRBV30 and TRBJ1-1; D remains unclear. CDR1 is GTSNPN, CDR2 SVGIG, per germline (reference sequence). The CDR3 loop spans 13 amino acids. V was pared by 3 bases and J by 7 bases, with 15 bases between. The CDR3 is CAWSLKGGGEAFF. The CDR3 region has the DNA TGTGCCTGGAGCCTGAAAGGAGGTGGTGAAGCTTTCTTT.

This rearrangement joins TRBV28 to TRBJ2-7, with 7 bases identical to TRBD1. Unmatched junction bases numbered 9, after V lost 4 bases and J lost 3 bases. The CDR3 sequence is 15 residues long. The germline V gene encodes CDR1 MDHEN and CDR2 SYDVKM. DNA of the CDR3: TGTGCCAGCAGTTCTACAGGGGAGTCGGGCTACGAGCAGTACTTC. Its translation is CASSSTGESGYEQYF.

As regards this clone: The sample carries other DNA sequences with the same CDR3. The V gene is TRBV7-3, the J gene TRBJ1-1; D ambiguous. Per germline, CDR1 SGHTA and CDR2 FQGTGA. The CDR3 covers 13 residues. Trimming removed 5 bases from V and 4 bases from J, with 11 bases in between. The CDR3 DNA reads as TGTGCCAGCAGCCCCGGGAGGGCCACTGAAGCTTTCTTT. Its protein is CASSPGRATEAFF. Full variable domain (rest looked up from reference TRBV7-3 and TRBJ1-1): GAGVSQTPSNKVTEKGKYVELRCDPISGHTALYWYRQSLGQGPEFLIYFQGTGAADDSGLPNDRFFAVRPEGSVSTLKIQRTERGDSAVYLCASSPGRATEAFFGQGTRLTVV.

V is TRBV7-2 and J is TRBJ1-2, with 9 bases identical to TRBD1. V lost 3 bases, J lost 7 bases, and 6 bases stayed unmatched. Per the germline V gene, CDR1 is SGHTA and CDR2 is FQGNSA. This CDR3 is 14 amino acids long. The CDR3 region is CASSFGQGFRGYTF. The CDR3 DNA reads as TGTGCCAGCAGCTTTGGACAGGGGTTCCGTGGCTACACCTTC.

J is TRBJ2-1 and V is TRBV2, with TRBD1 matching over 10 bases. In germline, CDR1 is SNHLY, CDR2 FYNNEI. There are 17 residues in the CDR3. Unmatched junction bases numbered 11, after V lost 8 bases and J lost 1 base. The CDR3 protein is CASRGSPGQGSYNEQFF. CDR3 coding DNA: TGTGCCAGCCGAGGTTCTCCGGGACAGGGGTCCTACAATGAGCAGTTCTTC.

This chain links TRBV20-1 with TRBJ2-1, with D possibly being TRBD1 or TRBD2 (5 bases each). The CDR3 length is 10 residues. CDR1 is DFQATT, CDR2 SNEGSKA, per germline (reference sequence). Deletions cut 3 bases from V and 9 bases from J, with 6 bases between. The CDR3 protein is CSASGTEQFF. The CDR3 bases are TGCAGTGCTAGCGGGACTGAGCAGTTCTTC.

The CDR3 loop reads CASSPPGGTEFF. In DNA, the CDR3 is TGTGCCAGCTCACCACCGGGAGGGACGGAGTTCTTC. The V call is TRBV18, the J call TRBJ2-1, with 7 bases identical to TRBD2. Germline-derived CDR1 and CDR2 are KGHSH and LQKENI. After removal of 0 bases from V and 14 bases from J, the junction contained 4 bases not matched to a gene. CDR3 size: 12 residues.

The chain links TRBV5-6 to TRBJ2-7, with 14 bases aligning to TRBD2. Trimming cost V 2 bases and J 7 bases; bases outside gene matches: 14. CDR1 is SGHDT, CDR2 YYEEEE, per germline. The CDR3 is made up of 18 amino acids. The CDR3, as DNA: TGTGCCAGCAGCTTCCGCGGACTAGCGGGAGGAAGTTTTCGAGAGCAGTACTTC. Its translation is CASSFRGLAGGSFREQYF.

This chain links TRBV5-1 with TRBJ2-3; no clear D. V shed 1 base and J shed 5 bases, with 11 bases lying between them. The V gene's germline CDR1 is SGHRS and CDR2 YFSETQ. The CDR3 consists of 14 residues. This chain's CDR3 is CASSLKEQEDTQYF. Here the CDR3 DNA reads TGCGCCAGCAGCTTGAAGGAGCAGGAAGATACGCAGTATTTT.

V is TRBV27 and J is TRBJ1-1; D not resolved. With 5 bases removed from V and 0 bases from J, the gap between germline ends came to 7 bases. Germline-derived CDR1 and CDR2 are MNHEY and SMNVEV (reference sequence). The CDR3 covers 13 residues. The CDR3 nucleotides are TGTGCCAGCAGTCCGTGGATGAACACTGAAGCTTTCTTT. Amino acid sequence: CASSPWMNTEAFF.

The V call is TRBV10-3, the J call TRBJ2-1; D gene unclear. The CDR3 loop spans 15 amino acids. Trimming took 2 bases from V and 0 from J, leaving 8 bases between them. CDR1 ENHRY and CDR2 SYGVKD come from the germline V gene. CDR3 protein: CAISERATSYNEQFF. The CDR3 DNA reads as TGTGCCATCAGTGAGCGGGCCACCTCCTACAATGAGCAGTTCTTC.

A few counts support this clone. The V gene is TRBV30, the J gene TRBJ1-1; D perhaps matches TRBD1 (6 bases). The V end was cut by 2 bases, the J end by 8 bases, with 18 bases between. The CDR3 spans 14 residues. CDR1 is GTSNPN and CDR2 is SVGIG in the germline V gene (reference sequence). CDR3 amino acids: CAWSRDNERGEAFF. Here the CDR3 DNA reads TGTGCCTGGAGTCGGGACAACGAAAGGGGCGAAGCTTTCTTT. Full variable domain (remainder filled in from reference TRBV30 and TRBJ1-1): SQTIHQWPATLVQPVGSPLSLECTVEGTSNPNLYWYRQAAGRGLQLLFYSVGIGQISSEVPQNLSASRPQDRQFILSSKKLLLSDSGFYLCAWSRDNERGEAFFGQGTRLTVV.

This chain links TRBV5-6 with TRBJ2-3, with D unresolved. This CDR3 has 16 residues. V shed 2 bases and J shed 2 bases, with 15 bases lying between them. Germline CDR1 reads SGHDT; CDR2 reads YYEEEE. CDR3 nucleotide sequence: TGTGCCAGCAGCTTAGGGAACTACTTTGACACAGATACGCAGTATTTT. Amino acid sequence: CASSLGNYFDTDTQYF.

This rearrangement joins TRBV7-7 to TRBJ2-5; 10 bases align to TRBD2. The J segment lost 5 bases and the V segment lost 5 bases, leaving 8 bases of the junction unmatched. This CDR3 spans 15 amino acids. CDR1 and CDR2 (germline): SSHAT, FNYEAQ (reference sequence). CDR3 sequence (DNA): TGTGCCAGCAGCAAAGCGGGAGGGCCGGGGGAGACCCAGTACTTC. Translation: CASSKAGGPGETQYF.

The chain recombines TRBV6-5 with TRBJ1-6; the D gene is possibly TRBD1 (6 bases). The V and J ends lost 5 bases and 7 bases respectively, with 15 bases between them. The CDR3 length is 15 residues. Germline V gene lookup returns CDR1 MNHEY and CDR2 SVGAGI. The CDR3 protein is CASSTRGAVNSPLHF. The CDR3 coding sequence is TGTGCCAGCAGTACCCGGGGGGCCGTGAATTCACCCCTCCACTTT.

The V call is TRBV7-9, the J call TRBJ1-3; D is possibly TRBD1 (6 bases). The V gene lost 4 bases and the J gene lost 1 base, with 14 bases spanning the gap. The length of the CDR3 is 16 residues. Germline V CDR1 and CDR2: SEHNR, FQNEAQ (reference sequence). The CDR3 nucleotides are TGTGCCAGCAGCTCCTCCGGGACAATATCTGGAAACACCATATATTTT. Its translation: CASSSSGTISGNTIYF.

The chain carries TRBV7-2 and TRBJ1-2; 8 bases align to TRBD1. The trim removed 2 bases at V and 14 bases at J, leaving 13 bases unmatched. CDR3 length equals 14 residues. The germline gives CDR1 SGHTA, CDR2 FQGNSA. The CDR3 sequence: CASSLLGQALGLTF. CDR3 sequence (DNA): TGTGCCAGCAGCTTATTGGGACAGGCCCTGGGGCTTACCTTC.

Worth noting for this clone: The sample contains more than one DNA sequence encoding this CDR3. This CDR3 reads CASSLALAGVNEQFF. CDR3 coding DNA: TGCGCCAGCAGCTTGGCTCTAGCGGGAGTCAATGAGCAGTTCTTC. The V and J genes are TRBV5-1 and TRBJ2-1; 10 nucleotides align to TRBD2. CDR1 and CDR2 (germline): SGHRS, YFSETQ. CDR3 length: 15 residues. Germline trimming cut 0 bases from V and 6 bases from J; bases unmatched to any gene: 3.

This chain connects TRBV30 to TRBJ2-7; D might be TRBD2 (6 bases). Germline CDR1 is GTSNPN and CDR2 is SVGIG (reference sequence). The V gene lost 3 bases and the J gene lost 3 bases, with 18 bases spanning the gap. The CDR3 has 15 residues. The CDR3 coding sequence is TGTGCCTGGAGAGGTTTTAGCGGAACAATCTACGAGCAGTACTTC. Its translation: CAWRGFSGTIYEQYF.

The chain recombines TRBV7-2 with TRBJ1-5; the D gene is possibly TRBD1 (6 bases). Germline V gene sequence: CDR1 SGHTA, CDR2 FQGNSA. V lost 1 base to trimming and J lost 7 bases, with 8 bases between them. The CDR3 loop spans 13 amino acids. The CDR3 loop reads CASSLEGQQPQHF. The DNA of the CDR3 is TGTGCCAGCAGCTTAGAGGGACAACAGCCCCAGCATTTT. Looking up the rest from reference TRBV7-2 and TRBJ1-5 gives the full variable domain: GAGVSQSPSNKVTEKGKDVELRCDPISGHTALYWYRQSLGQGLEFLIYFQGNSAPDKSGLPSDRFSAERTGGSVSTLTIQRTQQEDSAVYLCASSLEGQQPQHFGDGTRLSIL.

The J gene is TRBJ1-5, the V gene TRBV9, with D maybe TRBD1 (6 bases). The CDR3 consists of 15 residues. CDR1 and CDR2 (germline): SGDLS, YYNGEE. Trimming pared 0 bases from V and 3 bases from J, leaving 10 bases between. The DNA for the CDR3 is TGTGCCAGCAGCGTAGGTAGGGACACCAATCAGCCCCAGCATTTT. Translated: CASSVGRDTNQPQHF.

The gene calls are TRBV6-1 and TRBJ2-5; a weak D match, TRBD1 (5 bases). The germline V and J ends were trimmed by 1 base and 4 bases, with 7 bases remaining between them. This CDR3 region has 13 residues. Germline V lookup: CDR1 MNHNS, CDR2 SASEGT. Here the CDR3 reads CASSEGRVETQYF. The CDR3 DNA reads TGTGCCAGCAGTGAAGGCAGGGTAGAGACCCAGTACTTC.

As regards this clone: This specimen includes other DNA sequences encoding the same CDR3. The chain joins TRBV9 to TRBJ2-5; 13 bases are a match to TRBD2. The V segment lost 0 bases and the J segment 5 bases; nucleotides outside the gene matches: 1. Germline V lookup: CDR1 SGDLS, CDR2 YYNGEE. This CDR3 has 15 amino acids. The CDR3 nucleotides are TGTGCCAGCAGCGTAGGACTAGCGGGAGGTGAGACCCAGTACTTC. It encodes CASSVGLAGGETQYF.

V usage is TRBV30 and J usage is TRBJ1-4; the D is unclear. V was clipped by 0 bases and J by 5 bases, with 22 bases between them. Germline loops: CDR1 GTSNPN, CDR2 SVGIG (reference sequence). CDR3 size: 18 residues. The CDR3 reads CAWSVSRASLLRNEKLFF. The CDR3 nucleotides are TGTGCCTGGAGTGTATCTAGAGCCTCCCTTCTTCGGAATGAAAAACTGTTTTTT.

The chain recombines TRBV7-3 with TRBJ2-2, with 14 positions matching TRBD2. J lost 7 bases, V lost 5 bases, and 12 bases had no gene match. From germline, CDR1 is SGHTA and CDR2 FQGTGA. The CDR3 covers 18 residues. CDR3 DNA: TGTGCCAGCAGCCCCATCGGACTAGCGGGAGGAAGGGGCGGGGAGCTGTTTTTT. Its protein product is CASSPIGLAGGRGGELFF.

This sequence joins TRBV28 and TRBJ2-3; D ambiguous. The CDR3 runs to 14 residues. Germline CDR1 is MDHEN and CDR2 is SYDVKM. V was clipped by 2 bases and J by 1 base, with 7 bases between them. The CDR3 reads CASSLRYGTDTQYF. The CDR3 DNA sequence: TGTGCCAGCAGTTTAAGGTATGGCACAGATACGCAGTATTTT.

The rearrangement links TRBV15 to TRBJ1-4; unclear D gene. Trimming left V 1 base short and J 0 bases short, with 6 bases between. CDR3 length equals 15 residues. The germline V gene encodes CDR1 LNHNV and CDR2 YYDKDF (reference sequence). CDR3 in amino acids: CATSRGLATNEKLFF. The CDR3 DNA sequence: TGTGCCACCAGCAGAGGTCTTGCAACTAATGAAAAACTGTTTTTT.

V is TRBV25-1 and J is TRBJ2-2, with 7 bases aligning to TRBD1. This CDR3 region has 16 residues. The ends lost 2 bases at V and 5 bases at J; junction bases unmatched: 8. Per the germline V gene, CDR1 is MGHDK and CDR2 is SYGVNS. CDR3 protein: CASSEPRQGWTGELFF. For the CDR3, the DNA is TGTGCCAGCAGTGAACCCCGACAGGGATGGACCGGGGAGCTGTTTTTT. The variable domain in full, completed from reference TRBV25-1 and TRBJ2-2, reads EADIYQTPRYLVIGTGKKITLECSQTMGHDKMYWYQQDPGMELHLIHYSYGVNSTEKGDLSSESTVSRIRTEHFPLTLESARPSHTSQYLCASSEPRQGWTGELFFGEGSRLTVL.

The CDR3 DNA is TGTGCCAGCAGTTCAGGGGCGGGAGGGCCTTACGAGCAGTACTTC. This encodes CASSSGAGGPYEQYF. This rearrangement joins TRBV6-6 to TRBJ2-7; TRBD2 matches 9 bases. The CDR3 extends over 15 amino acids. CDR1 MNHNY and CDR2 SVGAGI come from the germline V gene (reference sequence). J lost 4 bases, V lost 4 bases, and 8 bases had no gene match.

The chain links TRBV10-3 to TRBJ2-5; D may be TRBD2 (5 bases). With 5 bases removed from V and 5 bases from J, the gap between germline ends came to 21 bases. The CDR3 is 16 residues long. Germline assignment: CDR1 ENHRY and CDR2 SYGVKD. CDR3 sequence reads: CAISSTLRESGETQYF. CDR3 DNA: TGTGCCATCAGTTCAACACTCCGGGAATCGGGGGAGACCCAGTACTTC.

The rearrangement links TRBV4-2 to TRBJ2-7; 14 bases agree with TRBD2. The junction had 12 bases not matched to a gene; V was cut back by 2 bases and J by 3 bases. CDR3 length equals 19 residues. Germline V gives CDR1 LGHNA, CDR2 YNFKEQ. The DNA for the CDR3 is TGTGCCAGCAGCCAACGGTTGGCCCGCGGGACTAGCGGGAGCTACGAGCAGTACTTC. Translated: CASSQRLARGTSGSYEQYF.